Listed below are T cell receptor beta chains from one sample, sequenced in a study of blood T cell repertoires in COVID-19. Libraries were prepared by immunoSEQ multiplex PCR; TCRdb keeps only in-frame clonotypes and omits some of them. The repertoire holds roughly 140,000 clones, about nine tenths seen once, with about 10% in the top ten. The specimen sequenced was peripheral blood. These receptors came from a man aged 50-59 years with active or convalescent COVID-19. The CDR3 runs from the conserved cysteine through the conserved F or W. Fields, in order: D gene, J gene, clone size, V gene, CDR3 protein, CDR3 DNA. D genes are given only for firm matches. Expanded clones get a size class; other rows say once, few or many, or leave the size out.

TRBD1,TRBJ2-5,.,TRBV28,CASSLGGQGQETQYF,TGTGCCAGCAGTCTAGGGGGACAGGGCCAAGAGACCCAGTACTTC
.,TRBJ2-7,.,TRBV2,CASMNDRSSYEQYF,TGTGCCAGCATGAATGACAGGAGCTCCTACGAGCAGTACTTC
TRBD1,TRBJ2-4,.,TRBV7-2,CASSYPPQGANIQYF,TGTGCCAGCAGCTATCCACCGCAGGGGGCGAACATTCAGTACTTC
TRBD2,TRBJ2-1,.,TRBV2,CASTVREGVYNEQFF,TGTGCCAGCACTGTCCGGGAGGGAGTCTACAATGAGCAGTTCTTC
.,TRBJ2-7,.,TRBV6-2/TRBV6-3,CASSHSSYEQYF,TGTGCCAGCAGTCACTCTAGCTACGAGCAGTACTTC
TRBD2,TRBJ2-3,.,TRBV19,CASTPGLAGGLDTQYF,TGTGCCAGTACCCCCGGACTAGCGGGCGGATTAGATACGCAGTATTTT
.,TRBJ1-5,.,TRBV18,CASSPAPATTSEPQHF,TGTGCCAGCTCACCAGCCCCGGCCACGACTAGCGAGCCCCAGCATTTT
.,TRBJ1-5,.,TRBV30,CAWSAGVSNQPQHF,TGTGCCTGGAGTGCAGGGGTTAGCAATCAGCCCCAGCATTTT
TRBD1,TRBJ2-7,.,TRBV7-3,CASSFSRDSEQYF,TGTGCCAGCAGCTTCTCCCGGGACAGCGAGCAGTACTTC
TRBD2,TRBJ2-3,.,TRBV9,CASSVGSSGRATDTQYF,TGTGCCAGCAGCGTAGGTAGTAGCGGGAGGGCCACAGATACGCAGTATTTT
TRBD1,TRBJ1-2,.,TRBV2,CASSEARDRGFEGYTF,TGTGCCAGCAGTGAAGCCCGGGACAGGGGATTTGAAGGCTACACCTTC
.,TRBJ2-1,.,TRBV2,CASRDRTIYNEQFF,TGTGCCAGCAGAGACAGGACCATATACAATGAGCAGTTCTTC
TRBD1,TRBJ1-1,.,TRBV4-3,CASSQDFRGGFEAFF,TGCGCCAGCAGCCAAGATTTTAGAGGGGGCTTTGAAGCTTTCTTT
TRBD1,TRBJ2-5,.,TRBV5-1,CASSRGTGEETQYF,TGCGCCAGCAGCCGCGGGACAGGGGAAGAGACCCAGTACTTC
.,TRBJ1-1,.,TRBV28,CATSRGSYGKAFF,TGTGCCACCTCTCGGGGGAGTTACGGGAAAGCTTTCTTT
.,TRBJ2-4,.,TRBV19,CASSNHQGAKNIQYF,TGTGCCAGTAGTAACCATCAGGGTGCCAAAAACATTCAGTACTTC
.,TRBJ2-7,.,TRBV28,CASSPDSYSSYEQYF,TGTGCCAGCAGCCCGGACAGCTATAGCTCCTACGAGCAGTACTTC
.,TRBJ2-3,once,TRBV24-1,CATSDPSSADTQYF,TGTGCCACCAGTGATCCTTCTAGCGCAGATACGCAGTATTTT
TRBD1,TRBJ1-1,.,TRBV30,CACLDRVGTEAFF,TGTGCCTGCCTCGACAGGGTGGGCACTGAAGCTTTCTTT
.,TRBJ1-5,.,TRBV29-1,CSVEDGGEPQHF,TGCAGCGTTGAGGACGGAGGGGAGCCCCAGCATTTT
TRBD1,TRBJ1-2,once,TRBV9,CASSALRDRGGYTF,TGTGCCAGCAGCGCCCTCCGGGACAGGGGTGGCTACACCTTC
.,TRBJ1-2,.,TRBV19,CASTVNSNLYGYTF,TGTGCCAGTACCGTGAACAGCAACCTCTATGGCTACACCTTC
.,TRBJ2-3,once,TRBV4-3,CASSFKGQSDTQYF,TGCGCCAGCAGCTTTAAAGGACAGTCAGATACGCAGTATTTT
.,TRBJ1-2,.,TRBV28,CASRGPQGYGYTF,TGTGCCAGCAGAGGTCCGCAGGGCTATGGCTACACCTTC
.,TRBJ1-5,.,TRBV15,CATSRTGRASSNQPQHF,TGTGCCACCAGCAGGACAGGCAGGGCGAGCAGCAATCAGCCCCAGCATTTT
.,TRBJ1-2,.,TRBV18,CASSPLLVGEHYGYTF,TGTGCCAGCTCACCACTTTTAGTGGGCGAGCACTATGGCTACACCTTC
TRBD2,TRBJ2-1,.,TRBV29-1,CSVEGGSGRAYNEQFF,TGCAGCGTTGAAGGAGGTAGCGGGAGGGCCTACAATGAGCAGTTCTTC
.,TRBJ2-2,.,TRBV9,CASSSPSDSKNTGELFF,TGTGCCAGCAGCTCCCCTTCGGACAGTAAGAACACCGGGGAGCTGTTTTTT
.,TRBJ2-5,.,TRBV9,CASSVDGYQETQYF,TGTGCCAGCAGCGTAGATGGCTACCAAGAGACCCAGTACTTC
.,TRBJ2-6,once,TRBV4-3,CASSHPQTPSSGANVLTF,TGCGCCAGCAGCCACCCACAGACGCCCAGTTCTGGGGCCAACGTCCTGACTTTC
.,TRBJ2-5,.,TRBV24-1,CATSDFMGHRETQYF,TGTGCCACCAGTGATTTCATGGGGCACAGGGAGACCCAGTACTTC
.,TRBJ2-7,.,TRBV6-6,CASSYLMGYYEQYF,TGTGCCAGCAGTTACTTAATGGGCTATTACGAGCAGTACTTC
.,TRBJ2-5,.,TRBV2,CASRSTRGTQETQYF,TGTGCCAGCCGATCTACCCGCGGGACCCAAGAGACCCAGTACTTC
.,TRBJ2-3,.,TRBV29-1,CSVERGSGASTDTQYF,TGCAGCGTTGAAAGGGGTAGCGGAGCTAGCACAGATACGCAGTATTTT
.,TRBJ1-2,.,TRBV6-4,CASVRVGSGRGYTF,TGTGCCAGCGTGAGGGTGGGCTCAGGACGAGGCTACACCTTC
TRBD1,TRBJ2-7,few,TRBV27,CASSPTGVEQYF,TGTGCCAGCAGTCCGACAGGGGTCGAGCAGTACTTC
.,TRBJ2-3,.,TRBV19,CASSIAGQPSTDTQYF,TGTGCCAGTAGTATTGCAGGACAGCCCAGCACAGATACGCAGTATTTT
TRBD2,TRBJ2-3,.,TRBV7-9,CASSPLAGGSLSSTDTQYF,TGTGCCAGCAGCCCTCTAGCGGGAGGTTCATTGTCTAGCACAGATACGCAGTATTTT
TRBD1,TRBJ2-7,.,TRBV5-6,CASSLQGEYEQYF,TGTGCCAGCAGCTTACAGGGGGAATACGAGCAGTACTTC
TRBD2,TRBJ2-7,.,TRBV6-5,CASSYSRGLAGHEQYF,TGTGCCAGCAGTTACTCCCGCGGACTAGCGGGCCACGAGCAGTACTTC
.,TRBJ2-7,once,TRBV15,CATSGPGTPSSYEQYF,TGTGCCACCAGCGGACCCGGGACACCATCCTCCTACGAGCAGTACTTC
TRBD2,TRBJ2-1,.,TRBV6-4,CASSKGQTTAGVLYNEQFF,TGTGCCAGCAGTAAAGGACAGACAACAGCGGGAGTCTTGTACAATGAGCAGTTCTTC
TRBD1,TRBJ2-1,.,TRBV24-1,CATGDRGYYEQFF,TGTGCCACCGGGGACAGGGGGTACTATGAGCAGTTCTTC